The present T cell receptor (beta chain) was sequenced within a study of T cell responses to AZD1222 COVID-19 vaccine. Regarding the study as a whole: With dominance at 160-218 and 743-854, vaccine-associated CD4 TCRs spanned spike. Repertoire sampling happened only post peak T cell response.

About this clone itself: Its antigen is undetermined.

Profiled with immunoSEQ multiplex PCR; TCRdb holds only in-frame clones, not every one. The sample has under 40,000 clones; around three quarters are singletons. The sequencing used peripheral blood, collected 28 days after the second AZD1222 dose. This clonotype originated in an adult who received the AZD1222 COVID-19 vaccine.

The CDR3 bases are TGTGCCAGCAGCTCGGGACGGAGCTCTGGAAACACCATATATTTT. Residues: CASSSGRSSGNTIYF. The V call is TRBV11-2, the J call TRBJ1-3, with D possibly being TRBD1 (5 bases). From germline, CDR1 is SGHAT and CDR2 FQNNGV. The CDR3 is 15 residues long. Trimming stripped 4 bases from V and 0 bases from J, with 10 bases between.